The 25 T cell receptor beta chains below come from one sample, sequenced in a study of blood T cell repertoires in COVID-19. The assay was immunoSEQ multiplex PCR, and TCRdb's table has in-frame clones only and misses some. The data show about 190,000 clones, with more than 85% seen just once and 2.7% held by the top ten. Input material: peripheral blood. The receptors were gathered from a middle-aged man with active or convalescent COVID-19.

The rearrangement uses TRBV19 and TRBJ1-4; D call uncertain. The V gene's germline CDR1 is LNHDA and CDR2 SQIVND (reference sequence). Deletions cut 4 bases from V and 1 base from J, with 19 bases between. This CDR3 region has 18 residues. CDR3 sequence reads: CASSRYETRPRTNEKLFF. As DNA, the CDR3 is TGTGCCAGTAGTAGGTATGAGACAAGGCCAAGAACTAATGAAAAACTGTTTTTT.

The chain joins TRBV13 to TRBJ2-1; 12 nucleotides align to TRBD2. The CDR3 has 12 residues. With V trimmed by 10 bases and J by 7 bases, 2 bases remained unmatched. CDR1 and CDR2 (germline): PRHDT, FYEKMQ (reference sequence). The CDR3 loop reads CATSGGENEQFF. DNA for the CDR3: TGTGCCACTAGCGGGGGGGAAAATGAGCAGTTCTTC.

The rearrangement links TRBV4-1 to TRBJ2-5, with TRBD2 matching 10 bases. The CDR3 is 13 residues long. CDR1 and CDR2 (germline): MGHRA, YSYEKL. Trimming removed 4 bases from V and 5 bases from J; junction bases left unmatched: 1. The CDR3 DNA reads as TGCGCCAGCAGCCCGGGACTAGCGGAGACCCAGTACTTC. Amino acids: CASSPGLAETQYF.

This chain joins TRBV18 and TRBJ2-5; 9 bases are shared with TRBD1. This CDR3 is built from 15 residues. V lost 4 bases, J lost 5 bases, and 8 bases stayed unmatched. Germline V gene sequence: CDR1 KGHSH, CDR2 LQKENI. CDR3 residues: CASSRGTGGMETQYF. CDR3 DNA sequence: TGTGCCAGCTCACGAGGAACAGGGGGCATGGAGACCCAGTACTTC.

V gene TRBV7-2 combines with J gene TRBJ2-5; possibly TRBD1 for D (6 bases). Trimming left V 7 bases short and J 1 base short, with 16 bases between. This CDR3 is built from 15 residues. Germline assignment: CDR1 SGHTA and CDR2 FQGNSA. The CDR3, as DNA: TGTGCCAGCACTCGCGGTGGGGGCCCCCAAGAGACCCAGTACTTC. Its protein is CASTRGGGPQETQYF.

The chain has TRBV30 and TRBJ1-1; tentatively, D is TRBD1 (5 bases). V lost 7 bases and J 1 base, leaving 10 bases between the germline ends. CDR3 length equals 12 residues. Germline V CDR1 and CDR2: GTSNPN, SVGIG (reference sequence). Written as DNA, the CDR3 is TGTGCCTTGACAGTAAAGAACACTGAAGCTTTCTTT. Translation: CALTVKNTEAFF.

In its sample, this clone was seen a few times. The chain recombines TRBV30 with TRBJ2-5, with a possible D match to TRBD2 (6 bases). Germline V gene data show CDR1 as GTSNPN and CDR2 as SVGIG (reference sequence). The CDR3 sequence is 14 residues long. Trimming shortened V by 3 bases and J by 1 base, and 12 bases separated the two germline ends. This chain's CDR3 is CAWSYPGVQETQYF. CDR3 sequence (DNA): TGTGCCTGGAGCTATCCGGGGGTCCAAGAGACCCAGTACTTC.

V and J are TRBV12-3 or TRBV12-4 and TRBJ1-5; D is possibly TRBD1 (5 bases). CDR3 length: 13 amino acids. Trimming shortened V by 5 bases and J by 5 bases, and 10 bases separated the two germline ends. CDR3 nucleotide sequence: TGTGCCAGCAGTCAGGACACGTATCAGCCCCAGCATTTT. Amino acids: CASSQDTYQPQHF.

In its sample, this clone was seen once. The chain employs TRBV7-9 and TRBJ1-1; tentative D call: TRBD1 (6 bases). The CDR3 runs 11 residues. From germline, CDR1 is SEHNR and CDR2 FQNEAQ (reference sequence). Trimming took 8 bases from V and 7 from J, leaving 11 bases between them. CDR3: CASQGPYEAFF. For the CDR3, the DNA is TGTGCCAGCCAGGGGCCTTATGAAGCTTTCTTT.

CDR3 loop: CASRNWGLARHNEQFF. CDR3 nucleotides: TGTGCCAGCAGAAACTGGGGCCTTGCTAGACATAATGAGCAGTTCTTC. This chain links TRBV11-2 with TRBJ2-1; maybe TRBD1 (5 bases). Germline CDR1 SGHAT, CDR2 FQNNGV. There are 16 residues in the CDR3. The germline V and J ends were trimmed by 6 bases and 7 bases, with 22 bases remaining between them.

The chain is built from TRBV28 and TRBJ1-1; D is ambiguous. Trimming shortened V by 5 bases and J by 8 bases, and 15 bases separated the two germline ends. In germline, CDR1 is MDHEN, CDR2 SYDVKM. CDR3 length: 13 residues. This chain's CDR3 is CASSPSLKPEAFF. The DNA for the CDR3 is TGTGCCAGCAGTCCTAGTTTGAAGCCCGAAGCTTTCTTT.

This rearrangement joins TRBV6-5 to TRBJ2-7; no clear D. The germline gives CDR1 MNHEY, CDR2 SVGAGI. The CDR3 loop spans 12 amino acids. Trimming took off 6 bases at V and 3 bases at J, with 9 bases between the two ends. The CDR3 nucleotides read TGTGCCAGCAGGGTAGCCGACTACGAGCAGTACTTC. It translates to CASRVADYEQYF.

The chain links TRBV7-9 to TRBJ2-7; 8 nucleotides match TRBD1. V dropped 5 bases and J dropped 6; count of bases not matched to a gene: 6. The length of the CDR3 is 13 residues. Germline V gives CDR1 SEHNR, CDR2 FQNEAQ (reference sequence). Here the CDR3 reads CASSHGQGGEQYF. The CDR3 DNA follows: TGTGCCAGCAGCCACGGACAGGGTGGCGAGCAGTACTTC.

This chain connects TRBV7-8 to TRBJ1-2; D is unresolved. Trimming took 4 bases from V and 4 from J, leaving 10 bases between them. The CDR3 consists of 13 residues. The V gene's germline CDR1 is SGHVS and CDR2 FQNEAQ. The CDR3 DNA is TGTGCCAGCAGCTCGACACCTTCCTATGGCTACACCTTC. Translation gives CASSSTPSYGYTF.

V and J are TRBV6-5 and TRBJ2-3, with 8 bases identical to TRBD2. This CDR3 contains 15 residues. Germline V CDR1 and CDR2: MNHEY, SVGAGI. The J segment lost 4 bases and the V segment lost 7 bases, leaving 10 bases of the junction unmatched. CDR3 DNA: TGTGCCAGCAAAATCTTTCGGGGGGGTGCAGATACGCAGTATTTT. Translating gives CASKIFRGGADTQYF.

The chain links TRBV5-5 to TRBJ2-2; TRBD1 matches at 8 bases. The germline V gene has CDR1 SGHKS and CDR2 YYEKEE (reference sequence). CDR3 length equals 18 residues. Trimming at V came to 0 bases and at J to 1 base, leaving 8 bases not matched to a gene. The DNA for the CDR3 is TGTGCCAGCAGCTTGGCACCGACAGGGGCGAGGAACACCGGGGAGCTGTTTTTT. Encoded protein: CASSLAPTGARNTGELFF. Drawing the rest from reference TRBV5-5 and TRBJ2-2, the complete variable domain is DAGVTQSPTHLIKTRGQQVTLRCSPISGHKSVSWYQQVLGQGPQFIFQYYEKEERGRGNFPDRFSARQFPNYSSELNVNALLLGDSALYLCASSLAPTGARNTGELFFGEGSRLTVL.

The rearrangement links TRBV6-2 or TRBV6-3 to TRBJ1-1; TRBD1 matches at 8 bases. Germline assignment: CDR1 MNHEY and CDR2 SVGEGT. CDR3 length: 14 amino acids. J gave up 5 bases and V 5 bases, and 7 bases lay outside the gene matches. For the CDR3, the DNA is TGTGCCAGCAGTCAACTCCGGACAGGGACTGAAGCTTTCTTT. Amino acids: CASSQLRTGTEAFF.

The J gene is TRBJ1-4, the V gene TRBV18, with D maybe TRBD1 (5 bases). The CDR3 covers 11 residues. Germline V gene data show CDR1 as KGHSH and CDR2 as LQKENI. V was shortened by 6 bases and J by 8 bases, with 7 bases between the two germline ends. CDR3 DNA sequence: TGTGCCAGCTCGGAGGGGGAAAAACTGTTTTTT. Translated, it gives CASSEGEKLFF.

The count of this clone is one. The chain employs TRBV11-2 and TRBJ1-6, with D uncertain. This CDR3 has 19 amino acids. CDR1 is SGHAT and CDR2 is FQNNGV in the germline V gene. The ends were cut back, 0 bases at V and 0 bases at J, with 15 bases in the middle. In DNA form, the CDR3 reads TGTGCCAGCAGCTTAGACGGCCCTTCCGGGAGCTCCTATAATTCACCCCTCCACTTT. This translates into CASSLDGPSGSSYNSPLHF. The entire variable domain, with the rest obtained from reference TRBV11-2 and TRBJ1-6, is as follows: EAGVAQSPRYKIIEKRQSVAFWCNPISGHATLYWYQQILGQGPKLLIQFQNNGVVDDSQLPKDRFSAERLKGVDSTLKIQPAKLEDSAVYLCASSLDGPSGSSYNSPLHFGNGTRLTVT.

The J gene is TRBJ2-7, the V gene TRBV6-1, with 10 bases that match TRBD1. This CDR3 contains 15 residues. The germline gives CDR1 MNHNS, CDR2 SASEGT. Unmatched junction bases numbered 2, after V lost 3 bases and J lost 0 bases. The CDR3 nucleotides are TGTGCCAGCAGTGATTGGACAGGGGGCTCCTACGAGCAGTACTTC. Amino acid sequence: CASSDWTGGSYEQYF.

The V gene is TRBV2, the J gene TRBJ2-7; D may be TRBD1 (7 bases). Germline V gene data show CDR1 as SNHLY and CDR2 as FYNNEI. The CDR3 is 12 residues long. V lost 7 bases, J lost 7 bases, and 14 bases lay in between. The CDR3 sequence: CASNSRGEEQYF. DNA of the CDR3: TGTGCCAGCAATAGCAGGGGGGAGGAGCAGTACTTC.

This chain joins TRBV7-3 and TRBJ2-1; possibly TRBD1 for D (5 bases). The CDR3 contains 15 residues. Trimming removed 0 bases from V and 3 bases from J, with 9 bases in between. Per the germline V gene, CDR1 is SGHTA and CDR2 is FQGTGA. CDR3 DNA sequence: TGTGCCAGCAGCTTAACCGACAGTTTCTACAATGAGCAGTTCTTC. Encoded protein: CASSLTDSFYNEQFF. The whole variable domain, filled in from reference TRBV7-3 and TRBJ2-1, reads GAGVSQTPSNKVTEKGKYVELRCDPISGHTALYWYRQSLGQGPEFLIYFQGTGAADDSGLPNDRFFAVRPEGSVSTLKIQRTERGDSAVYLCASSLTDSFYNEQFFGPGTRLTVL.

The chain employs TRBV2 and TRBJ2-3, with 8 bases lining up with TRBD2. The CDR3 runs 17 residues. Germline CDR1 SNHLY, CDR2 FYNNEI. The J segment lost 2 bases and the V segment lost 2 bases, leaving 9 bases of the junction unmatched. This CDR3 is CASSERMRGDFTDTQYF. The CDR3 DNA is TGTGCCAGCAGTGAACGGATGCGGGGGGACTTCACAGATACGCAGTATTTT. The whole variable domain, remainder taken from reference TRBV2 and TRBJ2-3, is EPEVTQTPSHQVTQMGQEVILRCVPISNHLYFYWYRQILGQKVEFLVSFYNNEISEKSEIFDDQFSVERPDGSNFTLKIRSTKLEDSAMYFCASSERMRGDFTDTQYFGPGTRLTVL.

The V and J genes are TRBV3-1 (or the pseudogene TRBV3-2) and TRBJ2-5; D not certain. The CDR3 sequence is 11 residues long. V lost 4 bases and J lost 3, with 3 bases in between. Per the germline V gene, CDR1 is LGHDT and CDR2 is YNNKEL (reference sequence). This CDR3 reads CASSLKETQYF. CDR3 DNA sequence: TGTGCCAGCAGCCTAAAAGAGACCCAGTACTTC.

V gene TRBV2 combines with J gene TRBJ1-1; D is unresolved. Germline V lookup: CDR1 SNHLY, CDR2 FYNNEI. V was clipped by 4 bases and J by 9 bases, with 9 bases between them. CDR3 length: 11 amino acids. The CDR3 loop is CASSVGQKAFF. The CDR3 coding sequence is TGTGCCAGCAGTGTTGGGCAGAAAGCTTTCTTT.